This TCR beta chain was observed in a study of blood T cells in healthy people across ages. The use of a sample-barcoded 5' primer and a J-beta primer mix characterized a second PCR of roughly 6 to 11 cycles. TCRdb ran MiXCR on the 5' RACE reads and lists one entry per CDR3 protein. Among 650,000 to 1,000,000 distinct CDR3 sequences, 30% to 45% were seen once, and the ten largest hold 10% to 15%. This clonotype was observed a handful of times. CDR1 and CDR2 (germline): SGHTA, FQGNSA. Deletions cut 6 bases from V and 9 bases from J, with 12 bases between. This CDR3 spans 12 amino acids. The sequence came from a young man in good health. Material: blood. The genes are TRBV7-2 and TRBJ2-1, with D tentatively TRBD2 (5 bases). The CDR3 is CASRDSGSEQFF. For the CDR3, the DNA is TGTGCCAGCAGGGACTCAGGTAGTGAGCAGTTCTTC.